This T cell receptor beta chain derives from a study of CXCR3-negative and CXCR3-positive naive CD8 T cells. Germline-derived CDR1 and CDR2 are SEHNR and FQNEAQ (reference sequence). This CDR3 contains 14 residues. UMI labels and 5' RACE were used to prepare the TRB cDNA libraries. From its re-call of the 5' RACE reads, TCRdb lists each CDR3 protein once, without DNA. This repertoire comprises about 5,900 distinct CDR3 sequences; its ten largest clones make up 1.3%. The chain carries TRBV7-9 and TRBJ1-2. Sequenced input: naive CXCR3- CD8+ T cells from blood. Subset meaning: CD45RO-CCR7+CD27+CD95- naive CD8+ T cells lacking CXCR3 (TNR3-). This receptor was obtained from a human donor in good health. Some clones in this sample may be carry-over from other donors' samples. The CDR3: CASSSEGLDDGYTF.